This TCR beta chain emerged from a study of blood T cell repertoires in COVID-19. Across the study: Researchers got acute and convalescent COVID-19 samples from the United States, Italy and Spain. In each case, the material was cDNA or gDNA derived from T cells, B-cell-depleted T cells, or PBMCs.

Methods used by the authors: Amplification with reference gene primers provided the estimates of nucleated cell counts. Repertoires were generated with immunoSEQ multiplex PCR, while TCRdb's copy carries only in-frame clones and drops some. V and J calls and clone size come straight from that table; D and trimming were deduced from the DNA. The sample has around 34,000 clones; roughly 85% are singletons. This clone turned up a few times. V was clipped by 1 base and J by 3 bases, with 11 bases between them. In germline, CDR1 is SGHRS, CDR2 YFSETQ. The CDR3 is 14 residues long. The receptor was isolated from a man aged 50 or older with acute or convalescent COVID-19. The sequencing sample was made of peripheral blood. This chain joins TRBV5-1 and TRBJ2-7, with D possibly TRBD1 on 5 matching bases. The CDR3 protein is CASSLYGQVYEQYF. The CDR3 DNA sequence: TGCGCCAGCAGCTTGTACGGACAAGTCTACGAGCAGTACTTC.